The 16 T cell receptor beta chains below were found in one sample sequenced in a study of cytomegalovirus exposure and HLA in healthy donors. TCRdb's copy holds only in-frame clones and misses some; the assay was immunoSEQ multiplex PCR. The data hold 250,000 or so clones, with more than 75% observed a single time. Sequenced material: PBMCs. The source is a man between 18 and 35 years old in good health and CMV-seropositive.

V usage is TRBV7-2 and J usage is TRBJ1-3; 8 bases align to TRBD1. This CDR3 is 17 amino acids long. The germline CDR1 and CDR2 sequences are SGHTA and FQGNSA. The V and J ends lost 5 bases and 0 bases, in that order; junction bases with no gene match: 9. CDR3 sequence reads: CASSRLGQAISGNTIYF. CDR3 nucleotide sequence: TGTGCCAGCAGCCGATTGGGACAGGCGATCTCTGGAAACACCATATATTTT.

There are many counts of this clone. J is TRBJ2-3 and V is TRBV4-2; 7 bases are a match to TRBD2. The V gene's germline CDR1 is LGHNA and CDR2 YNFKEQ. The trim removed 4 bases at V and 3 bases at J, leaving 10 bases unmatched. This CDR3 contains 16 residues. The CDR3 loop reads CASSPLLGGSTDTQYF. The CDR3 region has the DNA TGTGCCAGCAGCCCCCTACTGGGCGGGAGTACAGATACGCAGTATTTT.

The table lists this clone with a few counts. The gene calls are TRBV7-2 and TRBJ2-7; a weak D match, TRBD2 (5 bases). Looked up from germline, CDR1 is SGHTA and CDR2 is FQGNSA. Trimming cost V 1 base and J 2 bases, with 12 bases left between them. The CDR3 has 15 amino acids. The chain's CDR3 is CASSLDQRIPYEQYF. The CDR3 region has the DNA TGTGCCAGCAGCTTAGATCAGCGGATACCCTACGAGCAGTACTTC.

The chain couples TRBV4-1 to TRBJ1-2; tentative D call: TRBD1 (5 bases). With 3 bases removed from V and 7 bases from J, the gap between germline ends came to 18 bases. This CDR3 is 15 amino acids long. From germline, CDR1 is MGHRA and CDR2 YSYEKL. The CDR3 DNA sequence: TGCGCCAGCAGCCAGCACCCCCTTGGGGCGAGTGGCTACACCTTC. The encoded protein is CASSQHPLGASGYTF.

The chain carries TRBV11-3 and TRBJ2-5; 14 bases map to TRBD2. J was trimmed by 5 bases and V by 4 bases; bases with no gene match: 6. This CDR3 is built from 16 residues. Germline values: CDR1 SGHNT, CDR2 YENEEA. Here the CDR3 DNA reads TGTGCCAGCAGCTCGGGACTAGCGGGAGTAAGGGAGACCCAGTACTTC. Its translation: CASSSGLAGVRETQYF.

The chain carries TRBV30 and TRBJ1-1; D is unclear. The CDR3 consists of 14 residues. Germline CDR1 GTSNPN, CDR2 SVGIG (reference sequence). V was cut by 0 bases and J by 2 bases, with 10 bases left in between. CDR3 sequence reads: CAWSVRGFNTEAFF. The DNA for the CDR3 is TGTGCCTGGAGTGTTAGAGGGTTTAACACTGAAGCTTTCTTT.

The chain carries TRBV9 and TRBJ2-1; 12 bases are a match to TRBD2. The junction had 2 bases not matched to a gene; V was cut back by 3 bases and J by 13 bases. CDR3 length: 12 amino acids. Germline V gene data show CDR1 as SGDLS and CDR2 as YYNGEE. CDR3 coding DNA: TGTGCCAGCAGCGAACTAGCGGGAGGCCAGTTCTTC. It is translated as CASSELAGGQFF.

This CDR3 is CASSATSSAAYEQYF. DNA for the CDR3: TGTGCCAGCAGTGCGACTAGTTCCGCCGCCTACGAGCAGTACTTC. This chain links TRBV28 with TRBJ2-7; a weak D match, TRBD2 (6 bases). CDR3 length equals 15 residues. Germline V lookup: CDR1 MDHEN, CDR2 SYDVKM. Trimming took off 5 bases at V and 2 bases at J, with 16 bases between the two ends.

The chain is built from TRBV4-2 and TRBJ2-7, with D tentatively TRBD2 (6 bases). CDR1 is LGHNA, CDR2 YNFKEQ, per germline. V was pared by 1 base and J by 2 bases, with 15 bases between. The CDR3 runs to 16 residues. The CDR3 coding sequence is TGTGCCAGCAGCCAAGGTATCGGGAGAGCAGCCTACGAGCAGTACTTC. It codes for CASSQGIGRAAYEQYF.

With respect to this clone: A junction boundary mismatches the germline segment, possibly from a read error. This sequence joins TRBV6-1 and TRBJ1-1; D not resolved. The germline V gene has CDR1 MNHNS and CDR2 SASEGT. The CDR3 loop spans 13 amino acids. CDR3 nucleotides: TGTGCCAGCAGAGAAGGGTTGTACACTGAAGCTTTCTTT. Translated, it gives CASREGLYTEAFF.

This clone appeared a single time. V is TRBV29-1 and J is TRBJ1-2; D remains unclear. The CDR3 has 12 amino acids. Trimming cost V 5 bases and J 4 bases, with 11 bases left between them. Per the germline V gene, CDR1 is SQVTM and CDR2 is ANQGSEA. The CDR3 coding sequence is TGCAGCGTTCGCGACCAAGGCTATGGCTACACCTTC. This gives the protein CSVRDQGYGYTF.

This clone is a singleton in its sample. At one end, the junction sequence differs from germline, possibly due to a read error. The V call is TRBV4-1, the J call TRBJ2-5, with TRBD1 matching over 8 bases. In germline, CDR1 is MGHRA, CDR2 YSYEKL. CDR3 size: 16 residues. The CDR3 loop reads CASSQDQSGGQGTQYF. The CDR3 DNA is TGCGCCAGCAGCCAAGATCAATCAGGGGGCCAAGGGACCCAGTACTTC.

The chain uses TRBV7-9 and TRBJ1-2; TRBD1 agrees at 8 bases. The CDR3 totals 17 residues. V lost 0 bases, J lost 8 bases, and 14 bases stayed unmatched. Per germline, CDR1 SEHNR and CDR2 FQNEAQ (reference sequence). The CDR3: CASSLARGQGSVRGYTF. For the CDR3, the DNA is TGTGCCAGCAGCTTAGCCCGAGGACAGGGAAGCGTTAGAGGCTACACCTTC.

This clone has a single count. This chain joins TRBV18 and TRBJ2-7, with 10 positions matching TRBD2. The CDR3 is made up of 15 amino acids. Germline V gene lookup returns CDR1 KGHSH and CDR2 LQKENI. Trimming cost V 1 base and J 0 bases; bases outside gene matches: 0. The CDR3 DNA reads as TGTGCCAGCTCACCACTAGCGGGAGGCTCCTACGAGCAGTACTTC. This gives the protein CASSPLAGGSYEQYF.

Comments on this clone: In the same sample, other DNA sequences code for this CDR3. V usage is TRBV27 and J usage is TRBJ2-2, with 13 bases aligning to TRBD2. Trimming removed 6 bases from V and 6 bases from J; junction bases left unmatched: 4. The CDR3 length is 15 residues. CDR1 and CDR2 (germline): MNHEY, SMNVEV (reference sequence). The DNA for the CDR3 is TGTGCCAGCAGGCCCGGACTAGCGGGAGCCGGGGAGCTGTTTTTT. Its translation: CASRPGLAGAGELFF.

In this sample, this clone turned up once. The rearrangement uses TRBV2 and TRBJ2-6; D might be TRBD1 (5 bases). V lost 6 bases and J lost 0, with 9 bases in between. The CDR3 covers 15 residues. Germline V gives CDR1 SNHLY, CDR2 FYNNEI. This chain's CDR3 is CASSSTGSGANVLTF. The CDR3, as DNA: TGTGCCAGCAGCTCTACAGGCTCTGGGGCCAACGTCCTGACTTTC.